Sequencing of this T cell receptor beta chain was carried out in a study of T cell responses to AZD1222 COVID-19 vaccine. Across the whole study: Pooling was applied to second doses at about 4 or about 12 weeks. Study conclusions and caveats: Clonal diversity was possibly underestimated, and the donors were mostly white British, with more females. Researchers report vaccine-associated CD4 TCRs spanning spike, with dominance at 160-218 and 743-854. Elevations in Spike-specific TCR breadth and depth followed administration of two AZD1222 doses.

Measured with immunoSEQ multiplex PCR; TCRdb has only the in-frame clones, and not every one. The sample consists of over 130,000 clones, approximately 90% of them appearing once. Comments on this clone: Its target is not known.

Germline assignment: CDR1 LGHDT and CDR2 YNNKEL (reference sequence). The CDR3 extends over 17 amino acids. With 3 bases removed from V and 3 bases from J, the gap between germline ends came to 17 bases. This clonotype originated in an adult in good health. The chain has TRBV3-1 (or the pseudogene TRBV3-2) and TRBJ1-4; maybe TRBD1 (6 bases). Material: peripheral blood, obtained on day 0 of AZD1222 vaccination. The CDR3: CASSHRGGGAANEKLFF. Here the CDR3 DNA reads TGTGCCAGCAGCCATAGGGGAGGGGGTGCTGCTAATGAAAAACTGTTTTTT.